The 27 T cell receptor beta chains listed next were all sequenced from one sample in a study of blood T cell repertoires in COVID-19. Only in-frame clones appear in the TCRdb table, and some are missing; sequencing was by immunoSEQ multiplex PCR. The data show 150,000 to 200,000 clones, about nine tenths seen once. The specimen was peripheral blood. These receptors were taken from a man between 65 and 85 years old with active or convalescent COVID-19.

The genes are TRBV7-2 and TRBJ2-1, with a weak D call TRBD2 (5 bases). Germline V lookup: CDR1 SGHTA, CDR2 FQGNSA. The CDR3 extends over 15 amino acids. Trimming shortened V by 1 base and J by 1 base, and 8 bases separated the two germline ends. CDR3 amino acids: CASSLGWESYNEQFF. The DNA of the CDR3 is TGTGCCAGCAGCTTAGGATGGGAGTCCTACAATGAGCAGTTCTTC.

The chain is built from TRBV15 and TRBJ1-4; D may be TRBD1 (5 bases). The length of the CDR3 is 15 residues. The ends were cut back, 5 bases at V and 7 bases at J, with 17 bases in the middle. Germline CDR1 reads LNHNV; CDR2 reads YYDKDF (reference sequence). The chain's CDR3 is CATSLGGTSGEKLFF. CDR3 DNA: TGTGCCACCAGCTTAGGCGGGACCAGCGGTGAAAAACTGTTTTTT.

The chain employs TRBV5-1 and TRBJ1-2; D is possibly TRBD1 (5 bases). The CDR3 runs 13 residues. Trimming left V 2 bases short and J 1 base short, with 6 bases between. Germline CDR1 SGHRS, CDR2 YFSETQ. In nucleotides, the CDR3 is TGCGCCAGCAGCTTCGACAGTAACTATGGCTACACCTTC. This translates into CASSFDSNYGYTF.

The rearrangement joins TRBV28 to TRBJ2-1; 7 bases align to TRBD2. V shed 5 bases, J shed 5 bases, and the junction held 9 bases outside the gene matches. CDR3 size: 15 residues. CDR1 and CDR2 from the germline V gene are MDHEN and SYDVKM. The CDR3 bases are TGTGCCAGCAGTAGTTTGCGGGAGATACACAATGAGCAGTTCTTC. This sequence encodes CASSSLREIHNEQFF.

This clone came up a few times. This chain joins TRBV30 and TRBJ2-3; 8 bases agree with TRBD2. There are 13 residues in the CDR3. The junction had 8 bases not matched to a gene; V was cut back by 4 bases and J by 8 bases. Germline V gene lookup returns CDR1 GTSNPN and CDR2 SVGIG (reference sequence). The CDR3 here is CAWIYAGGGTQYF. DNA of the CDR3: TGTGCCTGGATTTACGCGGGAGGCGGTACGCAGTATTTT.

The sample holds one count of this clone. The rearrangement links TRBV6-5 to TRBJ2-4, with 8 bases identical to TRBD1. J gave up 4 bases and V 6 bases, and 5 bases lay outside the gene matches. Germline assignment: CDR1 MNHEY and CDR2 SVGAGI. The CDR3 runs to 14 residues. The CDR3 nucleotides read TGTGCCAGCAGACAGGGGGGACCGAAAAACATTCAGTACTTC. Translating it yields CASRQGGPKNIQYF.

This chain uses TRBV5-1 with TRBJ2-2; 9 bases are a match to TRBD2. Germline CDR1 and CDR2: SGHRS and YFSETQ. The CDR3 extends over 15 amino acids. The V gene end was trimmed by 2 bases and the J gene end by 3 bases; junction bases not matched to a gene: 2. The CDR3 reads CASSFPSGDTGELFF. The CDR3 DNA is TGCGCCAGCAGCTTCCCTAGCGGGGACACCGGGGAGCTGTTTTTT.

V and J are TRBV7-9 and TRBJ2-1; 7 positions match TRBD2. Germline V gene data show CDR1 as SEHNR and CDR2 as FQNEAQ (reference sequence). Trimming at V came to 8 bases and at J to 10 bases, leaving 11 bases not matched to a gene. CDR3 size: 13 residues. The CDR3 region is CASAFAGAREQFF. In DNA, the CDR3 is TGTGCCAGCGCCTTTGCGGGAGCTCGGGAGCAGTTCTTC.

This chain connects TRBV6-2 or TRBV6-3 to TRBJ2-4; 8 bases line up with TRBD1. Germline CDR1 is MNHEY and CDR2 is SVGEGT. V was clipped by 5 bases and J by 6 bases; unmatched bases: 12. This CDR3 is built from 16 residues. The CDR3 DNA reads as TGTGCCAGCAGTACCTACAGGGGGAAGATGGGAAACATTCAGTACTTC. Residues: CASSTYRGKMGNIQYF.

This chain uses TRBV29-1 with TRBJ2-3; 14 bases align to TRBD2. The CDR3 sequence is 15 residues long. Germline V gives CDR1 SQVTM, CDR2 ANQGSEA. The V segment lost 8 bases and the J segment 4 bases; nucleotides outside the gene matches: 8. The DNA for the CDR3 is TGCAGCATGGGAAGACTAGCGGGAGGGGCAGATACGCAGTATTTT. Protein sequence: CSMGRLAGGADTQYF.

The rearrangement uses TRBV3-1 (or the pseudogene TRBV3-2) and TRBJ2-3; the match to TRBD2 covers 12 bases. V shed 0 bases, J shed 10 bases, and the junction held 8 bases outside the gene matches. The CDR3 runs to 16 residues. Germline CDR1 and CDR2: LGHDT and YNNKEL (reference sequence). CDR3 in DNA: TGTGCCAGCAGCCAAGAACTAGCGGGGGGCCCCGCGGCGCAGTATTTT. This translates into CASSQELAGGPAAQYF.

V gene TRBV27 combines with J gene TRBJ2-3, with 8 bases that match TRBD2. The CDR3 loop spans 16 amino acids. Germline V gene lookup returns CDR1 MNHEY and CDR2 SMNVEV (reference sequence). The J segment lost 2 bases and the V segment lost 3 bases, leaving 7 bases of the junction unmatched. The CDR3 protein is CASSFDRGGSTDTQYF. The CDR3 nucleotides read TGTGCCAGCAGTTTCGACCGGGGGGGCTCCACAGATACGCAGTATTTT.

This sequence joins TRBV6-5 and TRBJ1-1, with 8 nucleotides matching TRBD1. J gave up 10 bases and V 6 bases, and 4 bases lay outside the gene matches. This CDR3 is built from 11 residues. Germline V lookup: CDR1 MNHEY, CDR2 SVGAGI. This CDR3 reads CASSQGAGAFF. The CDR3 nucleotides read TGTGCCAGCAGCCAGGGGGCGGGAGCTTTCTTT.

CDR3 nucleotide sequence: TGTGCCAGCAGCTTATTCAGGGGGTACGAGCAGTACTTC. Residues: CASSLFRGYEQYF. The V gene is TRBV11-2, the J gene TRBJ2-7, with TRBD1 matching over 7 bases. The germline V gene has CDR1 SGHAT and CDR2 FQNNGV. The CDR3 extends over 13 amino acids. The trim removed 2 bases at V and 4 bases at J, leaving 2 bases unmatched.

The V call is TRBV6-5, the J call TRBJ2-1; 8 bases agree with TRBD1. V was pared by 4 bases and J by 6 bases, with 5 bases of the junction left unmatched. The CDR3 runs 14 residues. Germline CDR1 MNHEY, CDR2 SVGAGI. The CDR3 DNA reads TGTGCCAGCAGTTGGCAGGGGGCGCGCAATGAGCAGTTCTTC. Its translation: CASSWQGARNEQFF.

This chain uses TRBV27 with TRBJ2-3; the D gene is possibly TRBD1 (6 bases). CDR1 MNHEY and CDR2 SMNVEV come from the germline V gene (reference sequence). The CDR3 runs to 14 residues. Trimming stripped 0 bases from V and 7 bases from J, with 11 bases between. In DNA form, the CDR3 reads TGTGCCAGCAGTTTATCCCACAGGGCATATACGCAGTATTTT. Translation gives CASSLSHRAYTQYF.

This chain connects TRBV11-2 to TRBJ2-7, with TRBD2 matching over 7 bases. The J segment lost 6 bases and the V segment lost 0 bases, leaving 5 bases of the junction unmatched. Germline loops: CDR1 SGHAT, CDR2 FQNNGV. The CDR3 spans 14 residues. The CDR3 is CASSLEGGSGEQYF. In DNA, the CDR3 is TGTGCCAGCAGCTTAGAGGGCGGGAGCGGCGAGCAGTACTTC.

The chain links TRBV3-1 (or the pseudogene TRBV3-2) to TRBJ2-1; the match to TRBD2 covers 11 bases. The CDR3 totals 15 residues. CDR1 LGHDT and CDR2 YNNKEL come from the germline V gene (reference sequence). Germline trimming cut 3 bases from V and 8 bases from J; bases unmatched to any gene: 6. The CDR3 region has the DNA TGTGCCAGCAGCCAGACTAGCGGGGAGGTCTATGAGCAGTTCTTC. It codes for CASSQTSGEVYEQFF.

This rearrangement joins TRBV5-6 to TRBJ2-5; no clear D gene. The CDR3 is 16 amino acids. The germline V and J ends were trimmed by 1 base and 5 bases, with 18 bases remaining between them. Per germline, CDR1 SGHDT and CDR2 YYEEEE. Here the CDR3 reads CASSLSGDSNLETQYF. The DNA of the CDR3 is TGTGCCAGCAGCTTGAGTGGTGACTCAAATTTGGAGACCCAGTACTTC. Full variable domain (remainder filled in from reference TRBV5-6 and TRBJ2-5): DAGVTQSPTHLIKTRGQQVTLRCSPKSGHDTVSWYQQALGQGPQFIFQYYEEEERQRGNFPDRFSGHQFPNYSSELNVNALLLGDSALYLCASSLSGDSNLETQYFGPGTRLLVL.

CDR3 in amino acids: CASSLDTPNYGYTF. CDR3 bases: TGTGCCAGCAGCCTGGACACCCCTAACTATGGCTACACCTTC. V usage is TRBV28 and J usage is TRBJ1-2; a weak D match, TRBD1 (5 bases). V dropped 6 bases and J dropped 0 bases, with 11 bases sitting between them. The CDR3 sequence is 14 residues long. CDR1 is MDHEN and CDR2 is SYDVKM in the germline V gene.

The chain uses TRBV6-5 and TRBJ2-7; 10 bases align to TRBD1. Per germline, CDR1 MNHEY and CDR2 SVGAGI. Losses at the gene ends were 4 bases for V and 2 bases for J; bases not matched to a gene: 2. This CDR3 has 14 amino acids. The CDR3 region has the DNA TGTGCCAGCAGTTTTGGGACAGGGGCCTACGAGCAGTACTTC. Its translation: CASSFGTGAYEQYF.

This clone was seen a few times. The rearrangement links TRBV7-6 to TRBJ1-2, with 9 nucleotides matching TRBD1. The germline gives CDR1 SGHVS, CDR2 FNYEAQ. The CDR3 runs 16 residues. Trimming removed 5 bases from V and 5 bases from J; junction bases left unmatched: 12. CDR3 nucleotides: TGTGCCAGCAGCGCAGAAACAGGGGGCGCGAGGTATGGCTACACCTTC. Encoded protein: CASSAETGGARYGYTF.

The rearrangement joins TRBV19 to TRBJ2-2, with a possible D match to TRBD1 (6 bases). The CDR3 length is 14 residues. Germline V gene lookup returns CDR1 LNHDA and CDR2 SQIVND (reference sequence). V shed 6 bases and J shed 0 bases, with 8 bases lying between them. CDR3 region: CASRTGANTGELFF. The CDR3 DNA sequence: TGTGCCAGTAGGACAGGCGCGAACACCGGGGAGCTGTTTTTT. Combining the CDR3 with reference TRBV19 and TRBJ2-2 gives the whole variable domain DGGITQSPKYLFRKEGQNVTLSCEQNLNHDAMYWYRQDPGQGLRLIYYSQIVNDFQKGDIAEGYSVSREKKESFPLTVTSAQKNPTAFYLCASRTGANTGELFFGEGSRLTVL.

The CDR3 spells CASSQRLAPKAADTQYF. The DNA of the CDR3 is TGTGCCAGCAGTCAAAGACTAGCCCCCAAAGCGGCAGATACGCAGTATTTT. The gene calls are TRBV6-6 and TRBJ2-3; 7 bases match TRBD2. Germline CDR1 and CDR2: MNHNY and SVGAGI (reference sequence). This CDR3 spans 17 amino acids. Germline trimming cut 5 bases from V and 4 bases from J; bases unmatched to any gene: 15.

In regard to this clone: The junction departs from germline at one end; a sequencing error may be responsible. The chain carries TRBV3-1 (or the pseudogene TRBV3-2) and TRBJ2-3, with D tentatively TRBD2 (6 bases). The germline CDR1 and CDR2 sequences are LGHDT and YNNKEL (reference sequence). The CDR3 has 14 residues. CDR3: CASRQGDFTDTQYF. The CDR3 DNA reads as TGTGCCAGCAGGCAAGGGGACTTCACAGATACGCAGTATTTT.

The chain joins TRBV12-3 or TRBV12-4 to TRBJ1-2; the D is unclear. Deletions cut 5 bases from V and 8 bases from J, with 15 bases between. The CDR3 is made up of 13 amino acids. CDR3 nucleotides: TGTGCCAGCAGTCTGTCAGGCTTCCTCGGCTACACCTTC. This sequence encodes CASSLSGFLGYTF.

This chain links TRBV7-2 with TRBJ2-2; 10 nucleotides align to TRBD2. Per the germline V gene, CDR1 is SGHTA and CDR2 is FQGNSA. J was trimmed by 5 bases and V by 1 base; bases with no gene match: 10. There are 18 residues in the CDR3. The CDR3 loop reads CASSLVRAGGPGTGELFF. The CDR3 region has the DNA TGTGCCAGCAGCTTAGTACGAGCGGGGGGGCCGGGGACCGGGGAGCTGTTTTTT.